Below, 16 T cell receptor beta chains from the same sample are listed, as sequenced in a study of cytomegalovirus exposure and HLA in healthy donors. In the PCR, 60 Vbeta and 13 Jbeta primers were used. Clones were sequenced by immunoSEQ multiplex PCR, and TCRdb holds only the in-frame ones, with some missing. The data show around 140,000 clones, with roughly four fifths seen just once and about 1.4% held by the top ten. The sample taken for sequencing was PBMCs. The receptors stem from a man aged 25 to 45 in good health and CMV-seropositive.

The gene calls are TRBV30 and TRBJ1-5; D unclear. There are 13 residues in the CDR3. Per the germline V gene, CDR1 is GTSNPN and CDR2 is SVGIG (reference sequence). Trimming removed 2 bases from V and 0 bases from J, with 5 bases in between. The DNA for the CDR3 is TGTGCCTGGAGTCCTTATAGCAATCAGCCCCAGCATTTT. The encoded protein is CAWSPYSNQPQHF.

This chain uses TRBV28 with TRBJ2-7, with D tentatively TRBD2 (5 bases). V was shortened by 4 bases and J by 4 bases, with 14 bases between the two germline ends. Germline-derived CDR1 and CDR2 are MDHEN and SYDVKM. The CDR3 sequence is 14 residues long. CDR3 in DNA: TGTGCCAGCAGTTCGGACGGAGGCCTGTACGAGCAGTACTTC. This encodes CASSSDGGLYEQYF.

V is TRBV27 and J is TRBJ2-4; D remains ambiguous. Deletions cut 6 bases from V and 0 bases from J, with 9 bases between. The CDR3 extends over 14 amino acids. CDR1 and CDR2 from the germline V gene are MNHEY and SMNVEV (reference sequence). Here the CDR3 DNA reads TGTGCCAGCAGCCCTACCGGAGCCAAAAACATTCAGTACTTC. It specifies CASSPTGAKNIQYF.

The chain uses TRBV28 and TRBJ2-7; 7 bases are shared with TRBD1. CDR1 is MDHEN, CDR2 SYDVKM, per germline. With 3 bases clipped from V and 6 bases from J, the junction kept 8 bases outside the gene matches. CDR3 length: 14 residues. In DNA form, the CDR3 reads TGTGCCAGCAGTTTTCGGGACCCAGGGGGCGAGCAGTACTTC. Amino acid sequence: CASSFRDPGGEQYF.

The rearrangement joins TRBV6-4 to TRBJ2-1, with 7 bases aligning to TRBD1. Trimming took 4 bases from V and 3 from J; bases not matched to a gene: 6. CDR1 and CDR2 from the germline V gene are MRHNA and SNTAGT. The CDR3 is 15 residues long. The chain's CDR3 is CASSAPGQIYNEQFF. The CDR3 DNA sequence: TGTGCCAGCAGTGCTCCGGGACAGATCTACAATGAGCAGTTCTTC.

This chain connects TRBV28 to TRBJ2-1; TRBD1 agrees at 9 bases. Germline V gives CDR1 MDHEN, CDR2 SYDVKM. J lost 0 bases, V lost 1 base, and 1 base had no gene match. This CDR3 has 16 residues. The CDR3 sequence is CASSLSGQGSYNEQFF. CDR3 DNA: TGTGCCAGCAGTTTATCGGGACAGGGCTCCTACAATGAGCAGTTCTTC. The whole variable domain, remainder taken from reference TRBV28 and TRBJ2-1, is DVKVTQSSRYLVKRTGEKVFLECVQDMDHENMFWYRQDPGLGLRLIYFSYDVKMKEKGDIPEGYSVSREKKERFSLILESASTNQTSMYLCASSLSGQGSYNEQFFGPGTRLTVL.

The CDR3 is CASSWTGAGGTEAFF. DNA of the CDR3: TGCGCCAGCAGCTGGACAGGGGCCGGGGGCACTGAAGCTTTCTTT. The V and J genes are TRBV5-1 and TRBJ1-1, with 9 positions matching TRBD1. This CDR3 contains 15 residues. V shed 3 bases and J 4 bases; nucleotides not matched to a gene: 7. Looked up from germline, CDR1 is SGHRS and CDR2 is YFSETQ. Full variable domain (rest looked up from reference TRBV5-1 and TRBJ1-1): KAGVTQTPRYLIKTRGQQVTLSCSPISGHRSVSWYQQTPGQGLQFLFEYFSETQRNKGNFPGRFSGRQFSNSRSEMNVSTLELGDSALYLCASSWTGAGGTEAFFGQGTRLTVV.

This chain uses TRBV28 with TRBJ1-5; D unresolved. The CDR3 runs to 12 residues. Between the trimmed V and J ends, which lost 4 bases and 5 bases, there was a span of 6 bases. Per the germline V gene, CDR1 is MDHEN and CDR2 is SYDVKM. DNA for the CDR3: TGTGCCAGCAGTTCTTCAGATCAGCCCCAGCATTTT. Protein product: CASSSSDQPQHF.

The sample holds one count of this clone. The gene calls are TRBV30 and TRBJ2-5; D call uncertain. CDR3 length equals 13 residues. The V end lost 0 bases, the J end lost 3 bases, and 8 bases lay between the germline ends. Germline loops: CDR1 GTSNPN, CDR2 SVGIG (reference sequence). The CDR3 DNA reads TGTGCCTGGAGTGTATTGAGTAAAGAGACCCAGTACTTC. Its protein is CAWSVLSKETQYF.

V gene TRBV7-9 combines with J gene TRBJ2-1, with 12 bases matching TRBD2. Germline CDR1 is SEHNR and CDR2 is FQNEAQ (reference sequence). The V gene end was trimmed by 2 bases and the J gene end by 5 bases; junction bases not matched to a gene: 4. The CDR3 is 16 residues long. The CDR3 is CASSLSTSGSDNEQFF. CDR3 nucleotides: TGTGCCAGCAGCTTATCGACTAGCGGGAGTGACAATGAGCAGTTCTTC.

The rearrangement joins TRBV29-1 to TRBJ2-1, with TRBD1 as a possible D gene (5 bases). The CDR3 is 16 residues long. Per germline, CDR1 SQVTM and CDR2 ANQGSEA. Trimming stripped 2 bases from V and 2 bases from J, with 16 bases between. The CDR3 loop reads CSVELWTTFPYNEQFF. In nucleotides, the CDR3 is TGCAGCGTTGAACTATGGACAACTTTCCCCTACAATGAGCAGTTCTTC.

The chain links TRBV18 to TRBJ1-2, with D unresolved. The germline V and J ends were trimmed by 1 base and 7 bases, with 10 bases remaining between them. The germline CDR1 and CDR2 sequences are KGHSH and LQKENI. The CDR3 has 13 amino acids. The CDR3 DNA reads TGTGCCAGCTCACCACAAGACACTCGTGGCTACACCTTC. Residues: CASSPQDTRGYTF.

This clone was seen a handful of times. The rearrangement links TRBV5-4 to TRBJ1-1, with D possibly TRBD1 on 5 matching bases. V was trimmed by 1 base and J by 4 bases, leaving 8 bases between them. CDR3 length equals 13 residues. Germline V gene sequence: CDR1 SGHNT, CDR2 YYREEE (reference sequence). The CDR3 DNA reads TGTGCCAGCAGCTTGCAGGGAAGCACTGAAGCTTTCTTT. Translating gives CASSLQGSTEAFF.

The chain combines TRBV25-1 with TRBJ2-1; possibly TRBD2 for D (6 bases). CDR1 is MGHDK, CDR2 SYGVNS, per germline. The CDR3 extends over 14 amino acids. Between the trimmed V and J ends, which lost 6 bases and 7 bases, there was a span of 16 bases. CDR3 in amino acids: CASRRTGAGNEQFF. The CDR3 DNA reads TGTGCCAGCAGGCGAACGGGAGCCGGGAATGAGCAGTTCTTC. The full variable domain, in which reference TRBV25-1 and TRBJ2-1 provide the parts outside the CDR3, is EADIYQTPRYLVIGTGKKITLECSQTMGHDKMYWYQQDPGMELHLIHYSYGVNSTEKGDLSSESTVSRIRTEHFPLTLESARPSHTSQYLCASRRTGAGNEQFFGPGTRLTVL.

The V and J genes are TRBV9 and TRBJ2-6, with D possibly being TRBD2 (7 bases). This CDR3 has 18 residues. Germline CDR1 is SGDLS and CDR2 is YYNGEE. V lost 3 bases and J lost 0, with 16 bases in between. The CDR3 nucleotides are TGTGCCAGCAGCGCCCTATGGGGGGGCTCCTCTGGGGCCAACGTCCTGACTTTC. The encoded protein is CASSALWGGSSGANVLTF.

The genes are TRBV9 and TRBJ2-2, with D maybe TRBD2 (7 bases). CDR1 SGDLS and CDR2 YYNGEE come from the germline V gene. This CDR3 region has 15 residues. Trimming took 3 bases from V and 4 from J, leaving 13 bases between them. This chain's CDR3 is CASSAGLGGTGELFF. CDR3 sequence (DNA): TGTGCCAGCAGCGCAGGACTAGGGGGCACCGGGGAGCTGTTTTTT.